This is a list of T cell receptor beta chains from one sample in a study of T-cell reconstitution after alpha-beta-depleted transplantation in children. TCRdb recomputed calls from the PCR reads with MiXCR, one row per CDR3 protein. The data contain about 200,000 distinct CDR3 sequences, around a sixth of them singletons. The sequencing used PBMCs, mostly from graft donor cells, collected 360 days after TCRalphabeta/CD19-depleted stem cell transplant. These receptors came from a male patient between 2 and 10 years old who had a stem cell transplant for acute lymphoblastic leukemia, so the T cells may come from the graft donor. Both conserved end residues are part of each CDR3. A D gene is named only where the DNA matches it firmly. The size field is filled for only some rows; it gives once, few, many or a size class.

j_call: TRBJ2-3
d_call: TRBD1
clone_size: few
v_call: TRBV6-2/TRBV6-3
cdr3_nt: TGTGCCAGCAGTCGACAGGGGGTAGATACGCAGTATTTT
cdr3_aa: CASSRQGVDTQYF

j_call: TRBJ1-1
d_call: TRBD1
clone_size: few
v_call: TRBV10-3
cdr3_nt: TGTGCCACCACCGGGGGTTCGGGACAGGGTCACTCTGAAGCTTTCTTT
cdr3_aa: CATTGGSGQGHSEAFF

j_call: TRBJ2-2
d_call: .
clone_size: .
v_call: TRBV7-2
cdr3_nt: TGTGCCAGCAGCCACAGGTCCACGAACACCGGGGAGCTGTTTTTT
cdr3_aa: CASSHRSTNTGELFF

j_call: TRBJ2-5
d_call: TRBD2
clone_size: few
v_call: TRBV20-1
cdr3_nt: TGCAGTGCTAGCGGGGCTAGCGGAGAGACCCAGTACTTC
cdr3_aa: CSASGASGETQYF

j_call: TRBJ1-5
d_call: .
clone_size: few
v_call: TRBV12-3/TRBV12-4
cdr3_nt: TGTGCCAGCAGTTTAGCGCTAGGTCAGCCCCAGCATTTT
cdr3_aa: CASSLALGQPQHF

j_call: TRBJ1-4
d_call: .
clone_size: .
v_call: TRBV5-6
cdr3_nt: TGTGCCAGCAGGGCGACACTTGCTAATGAAAAACTGTTTTTT
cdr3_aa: CASRATLANEKLFF

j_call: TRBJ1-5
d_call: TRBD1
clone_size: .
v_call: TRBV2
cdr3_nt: TGTGCCAGCAGTGGACAGGGAAATCAGCCCCAGCATTTT
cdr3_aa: CASSGQGNQPQHF

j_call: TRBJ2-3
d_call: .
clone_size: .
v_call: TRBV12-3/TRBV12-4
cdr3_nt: TGTGCCAGCCCAACGAGGGATACGCAGTATTTT
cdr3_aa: CASPTRDTQYF

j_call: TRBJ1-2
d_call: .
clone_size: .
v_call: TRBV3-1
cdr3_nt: TGTGCCAGCAGCCACCGCCTCTACAGGCCGTCACTAGGAGACTATGGCTACACCTTC
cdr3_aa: CASSHRLYRPSLGDYGYTF

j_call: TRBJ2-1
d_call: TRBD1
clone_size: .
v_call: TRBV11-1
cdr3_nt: TGTGCCAGCAGCCTGCGGGCCTTGGGACAGTTACACAATGAGCAGTTCTTC
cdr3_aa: CASSLRALGQLHNEQFF

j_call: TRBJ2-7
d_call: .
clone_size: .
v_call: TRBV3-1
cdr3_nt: TGTGCCAGCAGCCAGCAAAGGGGGACTCCGCCCTTCGAGCAGTACTTC
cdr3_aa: CASSQQRGTPPFEQYF

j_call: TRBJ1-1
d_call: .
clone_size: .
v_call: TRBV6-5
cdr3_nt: TGTGCCAGCAGTTACCGTGGGGGGGTGAACACTGAAGCTTTCTTT
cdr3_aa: CASSYRGGVNTEAFF

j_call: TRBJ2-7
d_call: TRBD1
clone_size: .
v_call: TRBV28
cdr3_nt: TGTGCCAGCAGAGGAAACCCGCGGACAGGGGGCTTTAACTACGAGCAGTACTTC
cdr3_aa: CASRGNPRTGGFNYEQYF

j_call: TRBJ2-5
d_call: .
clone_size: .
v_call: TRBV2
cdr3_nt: TGTGCCAGCGTAGGGAATCAAGAGACCCAGTACTTC
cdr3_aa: CASVGNQETQYF

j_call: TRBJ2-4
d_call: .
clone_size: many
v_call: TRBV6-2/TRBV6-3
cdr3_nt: TGTGCCAGCAAATCTCGGTTGAGAGACATTCAGTACTTC
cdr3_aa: CASKSRLRDIQYF

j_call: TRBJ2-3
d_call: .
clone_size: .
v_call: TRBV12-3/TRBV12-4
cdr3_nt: TGTGCCAGCAGTTTCACGGGTTCGAGCACAGATACGCAGTATTTT
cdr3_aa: CASSFTGSSTDTQYF